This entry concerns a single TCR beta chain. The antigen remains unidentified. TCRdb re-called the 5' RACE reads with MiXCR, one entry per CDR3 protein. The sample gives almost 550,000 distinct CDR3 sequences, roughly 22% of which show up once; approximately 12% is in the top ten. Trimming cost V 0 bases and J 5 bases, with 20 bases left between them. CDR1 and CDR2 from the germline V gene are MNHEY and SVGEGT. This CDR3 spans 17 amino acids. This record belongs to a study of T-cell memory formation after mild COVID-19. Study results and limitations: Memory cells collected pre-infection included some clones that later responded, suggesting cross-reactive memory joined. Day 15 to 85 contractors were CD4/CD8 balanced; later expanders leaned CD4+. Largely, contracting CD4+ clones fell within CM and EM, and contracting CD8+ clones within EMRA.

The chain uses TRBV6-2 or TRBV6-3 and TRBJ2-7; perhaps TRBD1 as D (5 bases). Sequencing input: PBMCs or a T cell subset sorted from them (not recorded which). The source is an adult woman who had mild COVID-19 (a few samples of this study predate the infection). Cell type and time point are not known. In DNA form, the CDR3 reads TGTGCCAGCAGTTACTCGAGTCTCATAGCAGGGTACCACGAGCAGTACTTC. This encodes CASSYSSLIAGYHEQYF.